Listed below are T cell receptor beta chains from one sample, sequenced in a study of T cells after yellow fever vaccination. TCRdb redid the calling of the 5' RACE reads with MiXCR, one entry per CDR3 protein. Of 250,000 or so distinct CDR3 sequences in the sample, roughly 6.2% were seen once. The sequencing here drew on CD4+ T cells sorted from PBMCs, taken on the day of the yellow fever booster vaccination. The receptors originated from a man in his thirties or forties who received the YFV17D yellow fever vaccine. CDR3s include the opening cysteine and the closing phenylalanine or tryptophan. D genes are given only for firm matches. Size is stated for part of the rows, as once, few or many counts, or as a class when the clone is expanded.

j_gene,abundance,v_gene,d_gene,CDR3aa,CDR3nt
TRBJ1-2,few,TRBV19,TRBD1,CASNRQGRNYGYTF,TGTGCCAGTAATAGACAGGGAAGAAACTATGGCTACACCTTC
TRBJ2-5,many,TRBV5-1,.,CASSLDTGRETQYF,TGCGCCAGCAGCTTGGATACGGGAAGAGAGACCCAGTACTTC
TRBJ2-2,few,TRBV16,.,CASSQYGSGELFF,TGTGCCAGCAGCCAATATGGAAGCGGGGAGCTGTTTTTT
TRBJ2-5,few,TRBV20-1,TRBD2,CSAHGGAGETQETQYF,TGCAGTGCCCACGGGGGGGCGGGAGAGACTCAAGAGACCCAGTACTTC
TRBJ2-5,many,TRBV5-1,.,CASSSNYWTETQYF,TGCGCCAGCAGTTCGAACTACTGGACAGAGACCCAGTACTTC
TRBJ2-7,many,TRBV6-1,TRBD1,CASSVDRDSYEQYF,TGTGCCAGCAGTGTGGACAGGGACTCCTACGAGCAGTACTTC
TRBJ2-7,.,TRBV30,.,CAWGTVEQYF,TGTGCCTGGGGGACGGTCGAGCAGTACTTC
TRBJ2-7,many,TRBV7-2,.,CASSLNRVYEQYF,TGTGCCAGCAGCCTGAACAGGGTCTACGAGCAGTACTTC
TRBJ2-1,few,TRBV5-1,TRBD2,CASSSGLAGTYNEQFF,TGCGCCAGCAGCTCTGGACTAGCGGGGACCTACAATGAGCAGTTCTTC
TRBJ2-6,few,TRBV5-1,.,CASSFGWGAGANVLTF,TGCGCCAGCAGCTTCGGCTGGGGGGCTGGGGCCAACGTCCTGACTTTC
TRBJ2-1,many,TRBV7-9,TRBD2,CASSLGLAGGRDEQFF,TGTGCCAGCAGCTTGGGACTAGCGGGAGGAAGGGATGAGCAGTTCTTC
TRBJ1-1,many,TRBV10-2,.,CASSGSVAGTEAFF,TGCGCCAGCAGTGGGTCAGTGGCGGGCACTGAAGCTTTCTTT
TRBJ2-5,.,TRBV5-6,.,CASSLFGQLGTQYF,TGTGCCAGCAGCTTGTTTGGGCAGCTCGGGACCCAGTACTTC
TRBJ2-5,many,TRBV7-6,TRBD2,CASSQGWEGTQYF,TGTGCCAGCAGCCAGGGCTGGGAGGGGACCCAGTACTTC